Below, 10 T cell receptor beta chains from the same sample are listed, as sequenced in a study of early T cells in non-severe SARS-CoV-2 infection. TCRdb called the 5' RACE reads again in MiXCR, with one record for every CDR3 protein. In the table there are roughly 90,000 distinct CDR3 sequences, under 15% of which are singletons. Sequencing was performed on whole blood. The receptor set was obtained from an adult who was a healthcare worker with PCR-confirmed SARS-CoV-2 infection or an uninfected control (not recorded which).

The gene calls are TRBV3-1 and TRBJ2-3; 11 bases align to TRBD2. The CDR3 covers 17 residues. V was clipped by 3 bases and J by 2 bases; unmatched bases: 7. The germline V gene has CDR1 LGHDT and CDR2 YNNKEL (reference sequence). CDR3 amino acids: CASSHPPTSGATDTQYF. Written as DNA, the CDR3 is TGTGCCAGCAGCCACCCCCCGACTAGCGGGGCCACAGATACGCAGTATTTT.

The genes are TRBV6-1 and TRBJ2-3; 11 bases are shared with TRBD2. Trimming took 2 bases from V and 6 from J; bases not matched to a gene: 7. The CDR3 is 16 residues long. From germline, CDR1 is MNHNS and CDR2 SASEGT. The CDR3 DNA reads as TGTGCCAGCAGTGAAAAATTAGCGGGGGGGCGTGATACGCAGTATTTT. Its protein product is CASSEKLAGGRDTQYF.

This rearrangement joins TRBV5-6 to TRBJ1-6, with D uncertain. From germline, CDR1 is SGHDT and CDR2 YYEEEE. The germline V and J ends were trimmed by 0 bases and 7 bases, with 8 bases remaining between them. The CDR3 extends over 14 amino acids. CDR3 bases: TGTGCCAGCAGCTTGGGGACGGAAAATTCACCCCTCCACTTT. This codes for CASSLGTENSPLHF.

This clonotype appeared a few times. The chain joins TRBV18 to TRBJ2-2; 8 bases fit TRBD1. The CDR3 consists of 18 residues. CDR1 is KGHSH and CDR2 is LQKENI in the germline V gene. V lost 1 base to trimming and J lost 2 bases; unmatched junction nucleotides: 9. The CDR3 coding sequence is TGTGCCAGCTCACCACGTCCAGGGGGCCGCGCCAACACCGGGGAGCTGTTTTTT. The encoded protein is CASSPRPGGRANTGELFF.

There are a few counts of this clonotype. The chain carries TRBV2 and TRBJ2-7; TRBD1 matches at 9 bases. This CDR3 spans 18 amino acids. Germline trimming cut 0 bases from V and 4 bases from J; bases unmatched to any gene: 13. CDR1 and CDR2 from the germline V gene are SNHLY and FYNNEI. CDR3 protein: CASSEATLGTGQSYEQYV. For the CDR3, the DNA is TGTGCCAGCAGTGAAGCTACGTTAGGGACAGGGCAATCTTACGAGCAGTACGTC.

This clonotype has a handful of counts. The CDR3 DNA is TGTGCCAGCTCACCACCGGGACGGGCGAACACTGAAGCTTTCTTT. Amino acid sequence: CASSPPGRANTEAFF. The chain couples TRBV18 to TRBJ1-1, with a possible D match to TRBD1 (5 bases). This CDR3 is 15 amino acids long. Per the germline V gene, CDR1 is KGHSH and CDR2 is LQKENI. Trimming stripped 0 bases from V and 1 base from J, with 9 bases between.

This clonotype showed up just a few times. This sequence joins TRBV29-1 and TRBJ2-1, with 16 positions matching TRBD2. The junction had 20 bases not matched to a gene; V was cut back by 6 bases and J by 3 bases. Germline CDR1 is SQVTM and CDR2 is ANQGSEA. The CDR3 runs to 21 residues. The CDR3 sequence is CSVIGTSGGAPPYYYYNEQFF. DNA of the CDR3: TGCAGCGTCATCGGGACTAGCGGGGGGGCCCCTCCCTACTACTACTACAATGAGCAGTTCTTC.

The chain joins TRBV6-2 or TRBV6-3 to TRBJ2-5; 7 bases fit TRBD1. CDR1 and CDR2 from the germline V gene are MNHEY and SVGEGT. This CDR3 has 15 residues. V lost 0 bases to trimming and J lost 4 bases; unmatched junction nucleotides: 5. The CDR3 DNA sequence: TGTGCCAGCAGTTACTCCTCGGGACAGAGAGAGACCCAGTACTTC. This translates into CASSYSSGQRETQYF.

This clonotype was observed a few times. The rearrangement uses TRBV12-5 and TRBJ1-5; D is possibly TRBD1 (5 bases). This CDR3 has 15 amino acids. The germline V gene has CDR1 LGHNT and CDR2 FRNRAP. V was cut by 1 base and J by 3 bases, with 10 bases left in between. The CDR3 reads CASGLGDGLNQPQHF. The CDR3 bases are TGTGCTAGTGGTTTGGGGGACGGCCTCAATCAGCCCCAGCATTTT.

This chain connects TRBV5-1 to TRBJ1-5; a weak D match, TRBD1 (5 bases). CDR3 size: 14 residues. The V gene's germline CDR1 is SGHRS and CDR2 YFSETQ. Trimming took 1 base from V and 5 from J, leaving 10 bases between them. The CDR3 DNA is TGCGCCAGCAGCTTGTCAGGGAGCGATCAGCCCCAGCATTTT. This gives the protein CASSLSGSDQPQHF.